This T cell receptor (beta chain) was identified in a study of PD-L1 blockade in urothelial cancer. Study background: Individuals in the cohort had been given 0 to 3 earlier chemotherapy regimens. Peripheral blood specimens exhibited a median yield of 141,255 T cells. Findings and limits, study-wide: Below-median TCR clonality that was measured in pretreatment blood predicted better survival.

With respect to this clone: The antigen is unknown.

The templates were synthetic TCR analogs, and they were spiked into each PCR. Produced via immunoSEQ multiplex PCR; TCRdb's table is partial and in-frame only. The sample holds around 42,000 clones, 81% seen once. This CDR3 has 16 residues. V was trimmed by 1 base and J by 4 bases, leaving 16 bases between them. Germline CDR1 SEHNR, CDR2 FQNEAQ (reference sequence). The specimen was PBMCs, collected around atezolizumab (anti-PD-L1) treatment. The TCR was taken from a man between 65 and 85 years old with urothelial cancer. The chain has TRBV7-9 and TRBJ1-1; TRBD1 might be the D (5 bases). DNA of the CDR3: TGTGCCAGCAGCTTAGTCCAGTGGGGCCGCGGCACTGAAGCTTTCTTT. It codes for CASSLVQWGRGTEAFF.